This TCR beta chain is from a study of blood T cell repertoires in COVID-19. The wider study: The United States, Italy and Spain provided the acute and convalescent COVID-19 samples. T cells, B-cell-depleted T cells, or PBMCs supplied cDNA or gDNA.

Among Cohort 3 donors, those recovered had two negative PCRs, clearance, or symptom resolution. The CDR3 is made up of 18 amino acids. V lost 2 bases and J lost 2; bases outside the gene matches: 7. Germline V gives CDR1 MNHEY, CDR2 SMNVEV (reference sequence). Repertoires were generated with immunoSEQ multiplex PCR, while TCRdb's copy carries only in-frame clones and drops some. Altogether around 290,000 clones are present, 88% being singletons, with the ten largest covering about 1%. The sample holds one count of this clone. The chain is built from TRBV27 and TRBJ2-7, with TRBD2 matching 15 bases. This receptor was identified in a woman in her 30s who had recovered from COVID-19. The sample taken for sequencing was PBMCs or T cells enriched from blood (not recorded which). CDR3 in amino acids: CASSLRTSGRAVPYEQYF. The CDR3, as DNA: TGTGCCAGCAGTTTACGGACTAGCGGGAGGGCCGTCCCCTACGAGCAGTACTTC.